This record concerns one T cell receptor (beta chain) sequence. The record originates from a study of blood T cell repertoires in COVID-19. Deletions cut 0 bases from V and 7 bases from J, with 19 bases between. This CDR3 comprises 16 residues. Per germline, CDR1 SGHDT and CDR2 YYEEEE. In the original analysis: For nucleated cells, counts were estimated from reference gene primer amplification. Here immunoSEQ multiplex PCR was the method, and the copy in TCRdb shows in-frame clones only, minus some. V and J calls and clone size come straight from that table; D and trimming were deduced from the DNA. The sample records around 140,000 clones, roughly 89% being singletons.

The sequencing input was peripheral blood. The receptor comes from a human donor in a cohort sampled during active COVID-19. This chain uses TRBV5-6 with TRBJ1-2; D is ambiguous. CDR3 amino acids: CASSLVIRSSRIGYTF. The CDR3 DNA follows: TGTGCCAGCAGCTTGGTAATACGTAGCAGTAGGATTGGCTACACCTTC.